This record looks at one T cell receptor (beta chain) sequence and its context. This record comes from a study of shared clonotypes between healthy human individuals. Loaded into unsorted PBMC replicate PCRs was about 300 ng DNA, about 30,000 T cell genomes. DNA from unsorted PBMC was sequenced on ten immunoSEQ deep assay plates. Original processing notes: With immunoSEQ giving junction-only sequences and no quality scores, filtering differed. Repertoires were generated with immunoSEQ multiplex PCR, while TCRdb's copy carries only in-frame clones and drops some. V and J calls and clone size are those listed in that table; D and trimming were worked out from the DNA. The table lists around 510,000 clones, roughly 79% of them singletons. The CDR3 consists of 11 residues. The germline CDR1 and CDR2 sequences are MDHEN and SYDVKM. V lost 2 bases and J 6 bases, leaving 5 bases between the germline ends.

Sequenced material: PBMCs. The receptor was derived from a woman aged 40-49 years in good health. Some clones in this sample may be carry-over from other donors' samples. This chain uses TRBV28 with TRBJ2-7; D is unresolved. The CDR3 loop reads CASSLTGEQYF. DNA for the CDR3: TGTGCCAGCAGTTTAACTGGCGAGCAGTACTTC.